Below, 25 T cell receptor beta chains from the same sample are listed, as sequenced in a study of post-analysis software for immune sequencing data. Their recognized antigens are unknown. The authors incorporated unique molecular identifiers into the TCR beta cDNA libraries. TCRdb called the PCR reads again in MiXCR, with one record for every CDR3 protein. Of roughly 800,000 distinct CDR3 sequences listed, 40% to 55% are singletons. Notes on the study in general: About five TRBV segments occurring more often in patients than controls included TRBV5-6, TRBV5-1 and TRBV20-1.

The sequencing sample was made of blood. These receptors came from a girl under 18 with multiple sclerosis.

CDR3 residues: CATSYRGSRGNVLTF. The CDR3 region has the DNA TGTGCCACCAGCTACAGGGGATCTCGGGGCAACGTCCTGACTTTC. This rearrangement joins TRBV15 to TRBJ2-6; 7 bases line up with TRBD1. V lost 5 bases, J lost 9 bases, and 10 bases stayed unmatched. The CDR3 has 15 residues. Germline CDR1 is LNHNV and CDR2 is YYDKDF (reference sequence).

As for this clonotype: The junction does not match germline at one end; this may be a read error. The chain uses TRBV7-7 and TRBJ2-1, with 14 positions matching TRBD2. This CDR3 has 17 amino acids. Per the germline V gene, CDR1 is SSHAT and CDR2 is FNYEAQ (reference sequence). The CDR3 bases are TGTGCTAGCAGCCCGGGACTAGCGGGAGTTGACTACAATGAGCAGTTCTTC. This sequence encodes CASSPGLAGVDYNEQFF.

The gene calls are TRBV7-6 and TRBJ1-4; 8 bases map to TRBD1. Unmatched junction bases numbered 5, after V lost 5 bases and J lost 3 bases. CDR3 size: 15 residues. Germline V lookup: CDR1 SGHVS, CDR2 FNYEAQ. CDR3 DNA: TGTGCCAGCAGCCTCACAGGGGGGGCTAATGAAAAACTGTTTTTT. Its protein product is CASSLTGGANEKLFF.

The chain joins TRBV24-1 to TRBJ2-7; D is undetermined. Germline CDR1 is KGHDR and CDR2 is SFDVKD. There are 13 residues in the CDR3. Deletions cut 7 bases from V and 0 bases from J, with 9 bases between. The chain's CDR3 is CATSSRHSYEQYF. CDR3 coding DNA: TGTGCCACCAGCAGCAGGCACTCCTACGAGCAGTACTTC.

This clonotype has more than one count but fewer than ten. V and J are TRBV29-1 and TRBJ2-1, with TRBD1 matching 9 bases. The CDR3 covers 16 residues. With 2 bases clipped from V and 6 bases from J, the junction kept 11 bases outside the gene matches. Germline V gene data show CDR1 as SQVTM and CDR2 as ANQGSEA. The CDR3 sequence: CSVESAGQGGPNEQFF. The CDR3, as DNA: TGCAGCGTTGAAAGTGCGGGACAGGGAGGCCCCAATGAGCAGTTCTTC.

There are a few counts of this clonotype. The chain is built from TRBV24-1 and TRBJ2-3; D is perhaps TRBD1 (6 bases). Germline lookup yields CDR1 KGHDR and CDR2 SFDVKD. The CDR3 covers 15 residues. Trimming left V 7 bases short and J 0 bases short, with 13 bases between. Here the CDR3 reads CATSHRDGSTDTQYF. CDR3 nucleotide sequence: TGTGCCACCAGCCACAGGGACGGGAGCACAGATACGCAGTATTTT.

Comments on this clonotype: The final CDR3 position lacks the conserved phenylalanine or tryptophan, pointing to a likely read error. The V and J genes are TRBV9 and TRBJ2-4; D remains unclear. The closer fit of TRBJ2-7 to the DNA end suggests the J call may be wrong. Germline V gene lookup returns CDR1 SGDLS and CDR2 YYNGEE. There are 13 residues in the CDR3. The CDR3 DNA reads as TGTGCCAGCAGCGTAGGGCCCTACTACGAGCAGTACCTC. Translation: CASSVGPYYEQYL.

As to this clonotype: A read error may produce the germline difference seen at one junction end. The chain has TRBV27 and TRBJ2-5; a possible D gene is TRBD2 (5 bases). The closer fit of TRBJ2-7 to the DNA end suggests the J call may be wrong. This CDR3 is built from 13 residues. Germline V gives CDR1 MNHEY, CDR2 SMNVEV (reference sequence). The CDR3 DNA is TGTACCAGCAGTTCTAGCCCACTACGCGAGCAGTACTTC. This gives the protein CTSSSSPLREQYF.

This clonotype has only a few counts. The rearrangement links TRBV6-6 to TRBJ2-5; 10 nucleotides match TRBD2. The J call may be faulty, since TRBJ2-7 better matches the DNA end. This CDR3 is built from 15 residues. Germline-derived CDR1 and CDR2 are MNHNY and SVGAGI (reference sequence). The DNA for the CDR3 is TGTGCCAGCAGTTACAGTGGACTAGCGGCTTACGAGCAGTACTTC. As protein: CASSYSGLAAYEQYF.

The chain links TRBV12-3 or TRBV12-4 to TRBJ2-7; 13 positions match TRBD2. The CDR3 is 14 residues long. J was trimmed by 6 bases and V by 5 bases; bases with no gene match: 4. CDR3 residues: CASSTRTSGGEQYF. CDR3 DNA sequence: TGTGCCAGCAGTACCCGGACTAGCGGGGGCGAGCAGTACTTC.

The chain joins TRBV7-2 to TRBJ2-3, with D possibly matching TRBD2 (5 bases). Deletions cut 4 bases from V and 2 bases from J, with 7 bases between. CDR3 length equals 13 residues. Germline CDR1 and CDR2: SGHTA and FQGNSA. In DNA, the CDR3 is TGTGCCAGCAGCTGGGAGAACACAGATACGCAGTATTTT. Translated, it gives CASSWENTDTQYF. The whole variable domain, remainder taken from reference TRBV7-2 and TRBJ2-3, is GAGVSQSPSNKVTEKGKDVELRCDPISGHTALYWYRQSLGQGLEFLIYFQGNSAPDKSGLPSDRFSAERTGGSVSTLTIQRTQQEDSAVYLCASSWENTDTQYFGPGTRLTVL.

This clonotype has only a few counts. The chain recombines TRBV29-1 with TRBJ2-7; 8 bases align to TRBD1. The CDR3 runs to 13 residues. Germline V CDR1 and CDR2: SQVTM, ANQGSEA. After removal of 5 bases from V and 5 bases from J, the junction contained 8 bases not matched to a gene. In DNA form, the CDR3 reads TGCAGCGTTACAGGGGGTTCAAGGGACGAGCAGTACTTC. Protein: CSVTGGSRDEQYF.

This clonotype was counted a single time. The V and J genes are TRBV29-1 and TRBJ2-3; possible D gene TRBD2, 5 bases. The germline V gene encodes CDR1 SQVTM and CDR2 ANQGSEA. This CDR3 has 15 amino acids. Trimming left V 4 bases short and J 5 bases short, with 19 bases between. This CDR3 reads CSVVYKRTLKDTQYF. CDR3 nucleotide sequence: TGCAGCGTTGTTTACAAGCGGACCTTGAAAGATACGCAGTATTTT.

This clonotype came up a few times. The chain combines TRBV5-1 with TRBJ2-7; tentatively, D is TRBD1 (6 bases). V dropped 1 base and J dropped 3 bases, with 14 bases sitting between them. This CDR3 is 15 amino acids long. Germline CDR1 is SGHRS and CDR2 is YFSETQ. CDR3 nucleotide sequence: TGCGCCAGCAGCTTGAATCCAGGGGTCGGCTACGAGCAGTACTTC. Its protein product is CASSLNPGVGYEQYF.

This CDR3 is CASSQGTPREPEAFF. In nucleotides, the CDR3 is TGCGCCAGCAGCCAAGGCACCCCAAGGGAGCCTGAAGCTTTCTTT. The gene calls are TRBV4-3 and TRBJ1-1, with unresolved D. Trimming cost V 1 base and J 6 bases, with 15 bases left between them. Germline V gene data show CDR1 as LGHNA and CDR2 as YSLEER. The CDR3 loop spans 15 amino acids.

A few counts support this clonotype. The J gene is TRBJ2-5, the V gene TRBV7-2; maybe TRBD1 (5 bases). CDR1 is SGHTA, CDR2 FQGNSA, per germline. V shed 1 base and J shed 4 bases, with 13 bases lying between them. The CDR3 has 15 residues. CDR3 loop: CASSLVQGRRETQYF. The CDR3 bases are TGTGCCAGCAGCTTAGTGCAGGGAAGGCGAGAGACCCAGTACTTC.

A few counts support this clonotype. This chain uses TRBV5-1 with TRBJ2-1; D remains unclear. The CDR3 extends over 16 amino acids. Germline CDR1 SGHRS, CDR2 YFSETQ. Deletions cut 4 bases from V and 4 bases from J, with 18 bases between. The CDR3 region has the DNA TGCGCCAGCAGCCAAGATGCCCGCAAGGGATACAATGAGCAGTTCTTC. Encoded protein: CASSQDARKGYNEQFF.

The chain uses TRBV5-5 and TRBJ2-7, with D perhaps given as TRBD1 or TRBD2 (5 bases each). CDR1 is SGHKS, CDR2 YYEKEE, per germline (reference sequence). CDR3 length: 13 residues. The germline V and J ends were trimmed by 4 bases and 5 bases, with 13 bases remaining between them. The CDR3 region is CASSPGAYHEQYF. DNA of the CDR3: TGTGCCAGCAGCCCCGGGGCTTACCACGAGCAGTACTTC.

This clonotype was detected only once. One end of the junction is discordant with germline, which a read error may explain. The V gene is TRBV12-3 or TRBV12-4, the J gene TRBJ2-7; unclear D gene. The J call may be wrong; the DNA end is better matched by TRBJ2-5. The CDR3 length is 12 residues. The CDR3 region is CTSSPPLGTQYF. CDR3 nucleotides: TGTACCAGCAGTCCCCCTCTTGGGACCCAGTACTTC.

The gene calls are TRBV4-1 and TRBJ2-7; D possibly uses TRBD1 or TRBD2 (5 bases each). The CDR3 contains 16 residues. CDR1 and CDR2 from the germline V gene are MGHRA and YSYEKL. The V gene lost 6 bases and the J gene lost 3 bases, with 21 bases spanning the gap. CDR3 sequence (DNA): TGCGCCAGCAGTCCTATGCCGGGGACCTACTACTACGAGCAGTACTTC. It codes for CASSPMPGTYYYEQYF.

There are a few counts of this clonotype. V and J are TRBV14 and TRBJ2-1; 7 nucleotides line up with TRBD2. The V gene end was trimmed by 5 bases and the J gene end by 7 bases; junction bases not matched to a gene: 8. In germline, CDR1 is SGHDN, CDR2 FVKESK. CDR3 size: 14 residues. The CDR3 DNA follows: TGTGCCAGCAGCTTCGGACTAGTTCGGAATGAGCAGTTCTTC. This translates into CASSFGLVRNEQFF.

The genes are TRBV20-1 and TRBJ2-1; weak D call: TRBD2 (5 bases). This CDR3 is 14 amino acids long. Germline loops: CDR1 DFQATT, CDR2 SNEGSKA (reference sequence). Trimming removed 0 bases from V and 4 bases from J, with 10 bases in between. Written as DNA, the CDR3 is TGCAGTGCTAGAGACCCGTTAGCGTACAATGAGCAGTTCTTC. Its protein is CSARDPLAYNEQFF.

This clonotype occurred a few times. CDR3 loop: CASSPQHRVEQYF. The CDR3 nucleotides are TGTGCCAGCAGCCCCCAGCATAGGGTCGAGCAGTACTTC. This chain connects TRBV7-9 to TRBJ2-1; D is ambiguous. The J call may be incorrect, as the DNA end agrees better with TRBJ2-7. Germline assignment: CDR1 SEHNR and CDR2 FQNEAQ (reference sequence). The CDR3 has 13 residues.

The rearrangement uses TRBV6-5 and TRBJ1-5; TRBD1 aligns across 7 bases. Germline loops: CDR1 MNHEY, CDR2 SVGAGI. The CDR3 length is 17 residues. V was clipped by 0 bases and J by 6 bases; unmatched bases: 11. The CDR3 nucleotides read TGTGCCAGCAGTTACTCGAGGCCCAAGACAGGGAGTCAGCCCCAGCATTTT. It yields the protein CASSYSRPKTGSQPQHF.

The rearrangement joins TRBV20-1 to TRBJ2-1; 9 nucleotides agree with TRBD2. V shed 6 bases and J 10 bases; nucleotides not matched to a gene: 13. The CDR3 has 14 residues. CDR1 DFQATT and CDR2 SNEGSKA come from the germline V gene (reference sequence). The CDR3 coding sequence is TGCAGTGCCCTTGTGGTCCTAGCGGGATGGGAGCAGTTCTTC. Protein product: CSALVVLAGWEQFF.